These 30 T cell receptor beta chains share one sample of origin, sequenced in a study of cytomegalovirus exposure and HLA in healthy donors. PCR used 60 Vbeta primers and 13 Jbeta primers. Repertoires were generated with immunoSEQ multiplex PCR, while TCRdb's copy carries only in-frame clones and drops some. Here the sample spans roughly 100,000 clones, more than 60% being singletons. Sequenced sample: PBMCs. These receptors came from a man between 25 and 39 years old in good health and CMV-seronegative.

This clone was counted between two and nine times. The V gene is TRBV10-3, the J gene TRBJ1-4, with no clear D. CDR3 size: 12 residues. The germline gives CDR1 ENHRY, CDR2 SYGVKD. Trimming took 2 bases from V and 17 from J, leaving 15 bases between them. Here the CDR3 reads CAISEREDLLFF. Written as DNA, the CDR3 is TGTGCCATCAGTGAGAGAGAAGATCTTCTCTTTTTT.

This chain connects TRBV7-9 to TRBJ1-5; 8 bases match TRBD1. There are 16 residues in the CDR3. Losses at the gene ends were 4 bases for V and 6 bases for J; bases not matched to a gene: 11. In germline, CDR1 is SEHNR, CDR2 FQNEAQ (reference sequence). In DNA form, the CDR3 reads TGTGCCAGCAGCTCCTGGCGGCAGGGGGCTTTTCAGCCCCAGCATTTT. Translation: CASSSWRQGAFQPQHF.

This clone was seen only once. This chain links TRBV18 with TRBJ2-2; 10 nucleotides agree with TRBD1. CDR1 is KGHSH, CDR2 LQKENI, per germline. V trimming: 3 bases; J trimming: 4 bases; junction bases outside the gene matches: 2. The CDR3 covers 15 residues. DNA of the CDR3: TGTGCCAGCTCACCGACAGGGGGCGGCACCGGGGAGCTGTTTTTT. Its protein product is CASSPTGGGTGELFF.

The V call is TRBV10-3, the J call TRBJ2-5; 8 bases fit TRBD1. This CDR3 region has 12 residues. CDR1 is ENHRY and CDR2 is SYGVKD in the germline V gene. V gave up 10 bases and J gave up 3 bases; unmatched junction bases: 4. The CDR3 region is CATTDREETQYF. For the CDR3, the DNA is TGTGCCACCACGGACAGGGAAGAGACCCAGTACTTC.

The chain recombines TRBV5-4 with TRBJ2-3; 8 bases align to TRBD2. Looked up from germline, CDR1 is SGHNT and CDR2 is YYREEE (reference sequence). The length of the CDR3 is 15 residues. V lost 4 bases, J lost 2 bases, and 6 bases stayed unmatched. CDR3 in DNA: TGTGCCAGCAGCCCTCGGGGGGGCGACACAGATACGCAGTATTTT. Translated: CASSPRGGDTDTQYF. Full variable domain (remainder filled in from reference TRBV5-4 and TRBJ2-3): ETGVTQSPTHLIKTRGQQVTLRCSSQSGHNTVSWYQQALGQGPQFIFQYYREEENGRGNFPPRFSGLQFPNYSSELNVNALELDDSALYLCASSPRGGDTDTQYFGPGTRLTVL.

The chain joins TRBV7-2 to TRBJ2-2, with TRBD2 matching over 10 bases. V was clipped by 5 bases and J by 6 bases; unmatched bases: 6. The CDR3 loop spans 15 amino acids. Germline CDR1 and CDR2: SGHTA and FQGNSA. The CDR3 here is CASSPAGGQPGELFF. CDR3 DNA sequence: TGTGCCAGCAGCCCAGCGGGGGGGCAGCCCGGGGAGCTGTTTTTT.

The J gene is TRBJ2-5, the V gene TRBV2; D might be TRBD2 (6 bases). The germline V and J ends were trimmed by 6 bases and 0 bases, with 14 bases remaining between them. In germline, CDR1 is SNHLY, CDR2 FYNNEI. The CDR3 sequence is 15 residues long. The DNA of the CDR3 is TGTGCCAGCAGCCCCGGGGGAGCCTACCAAGAGACCCAGTACTTC. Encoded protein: CASSPGGAYQETQYF.

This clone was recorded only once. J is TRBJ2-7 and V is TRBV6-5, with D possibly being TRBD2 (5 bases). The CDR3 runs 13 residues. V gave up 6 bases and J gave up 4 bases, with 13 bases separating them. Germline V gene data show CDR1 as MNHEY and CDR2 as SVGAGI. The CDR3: CASSLTEGYEQYF. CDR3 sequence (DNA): TGTGCCAGCAGCTTAACAGAGGGTTACGAGCAGTACTTC.

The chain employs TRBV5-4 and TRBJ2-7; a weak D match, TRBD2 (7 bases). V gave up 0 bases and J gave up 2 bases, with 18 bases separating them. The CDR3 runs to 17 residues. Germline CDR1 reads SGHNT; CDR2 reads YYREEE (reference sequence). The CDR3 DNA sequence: TGTGCCAGCAGCTTGGGGGGGCGCGGGGGAATGCCCTACGAGCAGTACTTC. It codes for CASSLGGRGGMPYEQYF.

CDR3 sequence: CASSLVPGGGETQYF. The CDR3, as DNA: TGTGCCAGCAGCCTAGTCCCAGGCGGGGGGGAGACCCAGTACTTC. This rearrangement joins TRBV7-6 to TRBJ2-5, with 8 bases matching TRBD2. J lost 5 bases, V lost 5 bases, and 10 bases had no gene match. The CDR3 runs 15 residues. Germline V gene data show CDR1 as SGHVS and CDR2 as FNYEAQ.

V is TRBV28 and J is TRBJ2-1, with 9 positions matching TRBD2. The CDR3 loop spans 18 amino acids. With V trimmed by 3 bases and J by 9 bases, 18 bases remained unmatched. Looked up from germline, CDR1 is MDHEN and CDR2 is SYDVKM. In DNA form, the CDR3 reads TGTGCCAGCAGTTTCATGAATCCCCTTAGCGGGAGTACGGGTGAGCAGTTCTTC. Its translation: CASSFMNPLSGSTGEQFF.

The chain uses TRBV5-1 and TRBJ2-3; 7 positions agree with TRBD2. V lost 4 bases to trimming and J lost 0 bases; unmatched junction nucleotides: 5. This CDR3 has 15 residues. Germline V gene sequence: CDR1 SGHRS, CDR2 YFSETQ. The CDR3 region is CASSPGGTSTDTQYF. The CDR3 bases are TGCGCCAGCAGCCCCGGGGGGACTAGCACAGATACGCAGTATTTT.

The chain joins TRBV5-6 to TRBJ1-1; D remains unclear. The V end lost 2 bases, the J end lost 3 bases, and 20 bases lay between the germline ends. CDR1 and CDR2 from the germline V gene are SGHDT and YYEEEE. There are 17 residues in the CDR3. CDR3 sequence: CASSFGAFSSYYTEAFF. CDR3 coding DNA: TGTGCCAGCAGCTTCGGAGCTTTCTCCTCCTACTACACTGAAGCTTTCTTT.

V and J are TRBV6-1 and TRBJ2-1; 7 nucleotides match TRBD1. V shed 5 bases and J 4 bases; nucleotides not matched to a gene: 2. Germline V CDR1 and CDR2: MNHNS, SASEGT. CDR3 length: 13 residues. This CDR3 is CASSQGQYNEQFF. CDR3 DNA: TGTGCCAGCAGTCAGGGACAGTACAATGAGCAGTTCTTC.

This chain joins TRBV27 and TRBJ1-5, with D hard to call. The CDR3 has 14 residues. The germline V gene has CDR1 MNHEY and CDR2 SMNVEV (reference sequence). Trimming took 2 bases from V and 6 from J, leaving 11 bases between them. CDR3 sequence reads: CASSLSYGGQPQHF. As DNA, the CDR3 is TGTGCCAGCAGTTTAAGCTACGGAGGTCAGCCCCAGCATTTT.

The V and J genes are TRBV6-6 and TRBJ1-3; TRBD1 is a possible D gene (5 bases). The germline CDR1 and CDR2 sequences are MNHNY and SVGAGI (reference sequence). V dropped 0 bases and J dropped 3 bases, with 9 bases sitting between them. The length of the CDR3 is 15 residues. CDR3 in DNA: TGTGCCAGCAGTTACTCGCAGGGATATGGAAACACCATATATTTT. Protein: CASSYSQGYGNTIYF.

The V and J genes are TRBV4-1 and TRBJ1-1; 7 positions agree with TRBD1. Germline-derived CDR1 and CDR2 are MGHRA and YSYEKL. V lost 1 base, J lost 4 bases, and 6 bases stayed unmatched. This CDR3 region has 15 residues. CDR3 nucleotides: TGCGCCAGCAGCCAAGCCTACAGGGGTCGCACTGAAGCTTTCTTT. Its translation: CASSQAYRGRTEAFF.

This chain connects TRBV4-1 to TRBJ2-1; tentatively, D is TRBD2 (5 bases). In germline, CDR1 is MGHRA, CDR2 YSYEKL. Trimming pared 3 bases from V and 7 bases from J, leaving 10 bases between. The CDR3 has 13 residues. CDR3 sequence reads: CASSHHTGNEQFF. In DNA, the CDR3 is TGCGCCAGCAGCCATCACACGGGGAATGAGCAGTTCTTC.

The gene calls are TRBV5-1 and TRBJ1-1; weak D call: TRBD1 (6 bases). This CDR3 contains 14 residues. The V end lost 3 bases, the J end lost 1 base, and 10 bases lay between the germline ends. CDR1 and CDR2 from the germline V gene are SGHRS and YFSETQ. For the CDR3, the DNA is TGCGCCAGCAGCTCTGACAGGTGGAACACTGAAGCTTTCTTT. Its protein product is CASSSDRWNTEAFF.

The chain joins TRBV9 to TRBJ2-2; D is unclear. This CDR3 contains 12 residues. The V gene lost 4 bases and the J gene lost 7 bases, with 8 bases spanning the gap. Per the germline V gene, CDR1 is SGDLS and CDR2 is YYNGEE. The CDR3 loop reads CASSRFDGELFF. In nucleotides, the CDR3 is TGTGCCAGCAGCCGGTTCGACGGGGAGCTGTTTTTT.

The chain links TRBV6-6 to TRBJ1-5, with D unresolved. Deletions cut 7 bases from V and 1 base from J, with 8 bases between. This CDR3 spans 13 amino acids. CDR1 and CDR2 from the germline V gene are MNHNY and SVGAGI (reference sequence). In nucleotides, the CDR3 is TGTGCCAGCACCCTAGGAAGCAATCAGCCCCAGCATTTT. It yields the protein CASTLGSNQPQHF.

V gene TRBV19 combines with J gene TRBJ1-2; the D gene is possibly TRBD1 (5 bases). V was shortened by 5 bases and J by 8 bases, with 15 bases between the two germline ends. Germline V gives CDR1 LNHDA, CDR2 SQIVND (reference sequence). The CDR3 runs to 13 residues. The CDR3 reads CASSDSQRAGYTF. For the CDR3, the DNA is TGTGCCAGTAGTGACAGCCAACGAGCGGGCTACACCTTC.

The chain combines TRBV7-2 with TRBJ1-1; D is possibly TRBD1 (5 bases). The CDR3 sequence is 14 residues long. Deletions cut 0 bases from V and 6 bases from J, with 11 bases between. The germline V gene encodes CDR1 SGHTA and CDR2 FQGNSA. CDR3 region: CASSLATRVPEAFF. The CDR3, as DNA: TGTGCCAGCAGCTTAGCGACCAGGGTCCCTGAAGCTTTCTTT.

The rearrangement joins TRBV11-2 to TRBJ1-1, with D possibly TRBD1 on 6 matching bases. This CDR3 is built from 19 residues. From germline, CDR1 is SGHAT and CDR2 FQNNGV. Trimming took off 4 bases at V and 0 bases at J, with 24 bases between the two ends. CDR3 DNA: TGTGCCAGCAGCTCGGATGAGCGGGGGCGCGTCTTAATGAACACTGAAGCTTTCTTT. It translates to CASSSDERGRVLMNTEAFF.

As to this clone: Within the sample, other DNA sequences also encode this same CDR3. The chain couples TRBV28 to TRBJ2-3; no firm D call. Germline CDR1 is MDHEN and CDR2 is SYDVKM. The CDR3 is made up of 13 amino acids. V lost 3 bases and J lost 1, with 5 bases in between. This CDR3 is CASSFFRTDTQYF. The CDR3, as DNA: TGTGCCAGCAGTTTCTTCCGCACAGATACGCAGTATTTT.

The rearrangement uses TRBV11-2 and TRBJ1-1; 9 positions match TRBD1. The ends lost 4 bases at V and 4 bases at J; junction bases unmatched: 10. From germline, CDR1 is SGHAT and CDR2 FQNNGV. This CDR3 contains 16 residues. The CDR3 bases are TGTGCCAGCAGCTCGCGGGACAGGGTTGATGGCACTGAAGCTTTCTTT. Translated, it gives CASSSRDRVDGTEAFF.

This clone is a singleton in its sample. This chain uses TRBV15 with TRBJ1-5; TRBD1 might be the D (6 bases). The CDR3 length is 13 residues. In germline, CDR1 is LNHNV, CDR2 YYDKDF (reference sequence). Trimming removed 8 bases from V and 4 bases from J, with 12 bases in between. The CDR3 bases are TGTGCCACCGGGGGCGTGGGGAATCAGCCCCAGCATTTT. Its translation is CATGGVGNQPQHF.

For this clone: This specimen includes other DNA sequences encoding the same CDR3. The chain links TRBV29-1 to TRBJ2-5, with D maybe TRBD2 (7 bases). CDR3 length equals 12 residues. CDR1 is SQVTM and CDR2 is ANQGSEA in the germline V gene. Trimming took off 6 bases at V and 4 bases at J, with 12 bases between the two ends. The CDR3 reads CSVQRGGETQYF. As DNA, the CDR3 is TGCAGCGTCCAAAGGGGGGGAGAGACCCAGTACTTC.

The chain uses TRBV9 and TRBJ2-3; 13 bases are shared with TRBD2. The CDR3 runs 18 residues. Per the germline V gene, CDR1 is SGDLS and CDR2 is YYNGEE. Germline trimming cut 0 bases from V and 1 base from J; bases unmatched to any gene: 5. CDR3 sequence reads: CASSVGTSGSSGTDTQYF. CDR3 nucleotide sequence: TGTGCCAGCAGCGTAGGGACTAGCGGGAGTTCGGGCACAGATACGCAGTATTTT.

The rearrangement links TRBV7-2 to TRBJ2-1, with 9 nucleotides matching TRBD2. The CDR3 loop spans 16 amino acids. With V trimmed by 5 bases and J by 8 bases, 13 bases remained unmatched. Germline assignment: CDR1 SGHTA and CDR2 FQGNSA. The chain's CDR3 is CASSMFGGGAEDEQFF. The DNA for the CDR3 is TGTGCCAGCAGCATGTTTGGCGGGGGGGCCGAGGATGAGCAGTTCTTC.